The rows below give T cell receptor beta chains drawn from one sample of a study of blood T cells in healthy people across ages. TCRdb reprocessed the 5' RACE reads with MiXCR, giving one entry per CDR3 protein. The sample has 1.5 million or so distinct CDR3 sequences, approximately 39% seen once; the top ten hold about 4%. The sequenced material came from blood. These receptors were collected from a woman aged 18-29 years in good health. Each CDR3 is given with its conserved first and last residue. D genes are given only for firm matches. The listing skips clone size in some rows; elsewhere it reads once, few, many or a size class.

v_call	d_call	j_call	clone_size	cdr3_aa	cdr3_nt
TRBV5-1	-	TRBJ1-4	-	CASRPQGTNEKLFF	TGCGCCAGCAGGCCACAGGGAACTAATGAAAAACTGTTTTTT
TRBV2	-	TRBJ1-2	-	CASSESQLSNYGYTF	TGTGCCAGCAGTGAAAGTCAGCTGTCTAACTATGGCTACACCTTC
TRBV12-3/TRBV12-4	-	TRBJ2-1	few	CASRRRGFHNEQFF	TGTGCCAGCCGACGTCGGGGGTTTCACAATGAGCAGTTCTTC
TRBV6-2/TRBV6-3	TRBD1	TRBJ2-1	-	CASSYPRGQAYNEQFF	TGTGCCAGCAGTTACCCTCGGGGACAGGCCTACAATGAGCAGTTCTTC
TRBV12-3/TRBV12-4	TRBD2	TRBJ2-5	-	CASRLAGGRKTQYF	TGTGCCAGCAGATTAGCGGGAGGCAGGAAGACCCAGTACTTC
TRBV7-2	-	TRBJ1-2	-	CASSPTGGREDGYTF	TGTGCCAGCAGCCCTACTGGGGGCAGGGAAGATGGCTACACCTTC
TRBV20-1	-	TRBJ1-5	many	CSAIPVSNQPQHF	TGCAGTGCTATCCCGGTAAGCAATCAGCCCCAGCATTTT
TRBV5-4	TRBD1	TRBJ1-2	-	CASSTGQETYGYTF	TGTGCCAGCAGCACGGGACAGGAAACCTATGGCTACACCTTC
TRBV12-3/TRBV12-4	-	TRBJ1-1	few	CASSARGDAFF	TGTGCCAGCAGTGCCCGGGGGGACGCTTTCTTT
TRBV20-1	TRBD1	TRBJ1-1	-	CSAPKDRGNTEAFF	TGCAGTGCTCCTAAAGACAGGGGGAACACTGAAGCTTTCTTT
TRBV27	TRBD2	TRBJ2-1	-	CASSPEASGGFHEQFF	TGTGCCAGCAGTCCGGAAGCTAGCGGGGGGTTTCACGAGCAGTTCTTC
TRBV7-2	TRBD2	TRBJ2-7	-	CASSLVNSFGGAYNEQYF	TGTGCCAGCAGCTTAGTAAATTCGTTCGGGGGGGCCTACAATGAGCAGTACTTC
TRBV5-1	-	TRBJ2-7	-	CASSPGEVTYEQYF	TGCGCCAGCAGCCCCGGGGAGGTTACCTACGAGCAGTACTTC
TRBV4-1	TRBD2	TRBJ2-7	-	CASSQGWASGGYEQYF	TGCGCCAGCAGCCAAGGGTGGGCCAGCGGGGGCTACGAGCAGTACTTC
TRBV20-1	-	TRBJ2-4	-	CSAPPDQPPKNIQYF	TGCAGTGCCCCCCCAGACCAGCCGCCCAAAAACATTCAGTACTTC
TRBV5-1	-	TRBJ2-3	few	CASSLSGGMSADTQYF	TGCGCCAGCAGCTTAAGTGGCGGAATGTCGGCAGATACGCAGTATTTT
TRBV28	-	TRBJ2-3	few	CASSLVVPADTQYF	TGTGCCAGCAGTTTAGTGGTTCCCGCAGATACGCAGTATTTT
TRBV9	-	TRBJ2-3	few	CASSVGRLLTFTDTQYF	TGTGCCAGCAGCGTAGGGAGACTCCTAACCTTCACAGATACGCAGTATTTT
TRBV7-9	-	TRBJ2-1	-	CASSAKAEGPIEQFF	TGTGCCAGCAGCGCCAAAGCGGAGGGCCCCATTGAGCAGTTCTTC
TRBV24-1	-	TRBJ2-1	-	CATPVVRSSYNEQFF	TGTGCCACCCCGGTGGTGAGATCGTCCTACAATGAGCAGTTCTTC
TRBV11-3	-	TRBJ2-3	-	CASSRSPPDTQYF	TGTGCCAGCAGTCGCAGTCCGCCAGATACGCAGTATTTT
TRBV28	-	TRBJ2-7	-	CASSLYEPYEQYF	TGTGCCAGCAGTTTATATGAACCTTACGAGCAGTACTTC
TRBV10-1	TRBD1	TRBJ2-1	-	CASSEQGAGDEQFF	TGCGCCAGCAGTGAACAGGGGGCAGGCGATGAGCAGTTCTTC
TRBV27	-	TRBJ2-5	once	CASSLTARYQETRYF	TGTGCCAGCAGTTTGACAGCGAGGTACCAAGAGACCCGGTACTTC
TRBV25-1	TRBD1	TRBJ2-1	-	CASSGARQGWTRRYNEQFF	TGTGCCAGCAGTGGGGCAAGACAGGGCTGGACAAGGAGGTACAATGAGCAGTTCTTC
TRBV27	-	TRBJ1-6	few	CASSAYLYDSSPLHF	TGTGCCAGCAGTGCCTATTTATATGACAGTTCACCCCTCCACTTT
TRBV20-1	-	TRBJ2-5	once	CSVQTGKETQYF	TGCAGTGTGCAAACAGGGAAAGAGACCCAGTACTTC
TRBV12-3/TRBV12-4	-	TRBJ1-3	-	CASSQVPPGNTIYF	TGTGCCAGCAGTCAAGTTCCCCCTGGAAACACCATATATTTT
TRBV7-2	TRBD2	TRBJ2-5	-	CASSSTSGTSGGETQYF	TGTGCCAGCAGCTCGACTTCCGGGACTAGCGGGGGGGAGACCCAGTACTTC
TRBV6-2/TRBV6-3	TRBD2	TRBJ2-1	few	CASSYSGLAAAYNEQFF	TGTGCCAGCAGTTACTCAGGACTAGCGGCGGCCTACAATGAGCAGTTCTTC
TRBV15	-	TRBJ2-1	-	CATSRVVDYNEQFF	TGTGCCACCAGCAGAGTAGTGGACTATAATGAGCAGTTCTTC
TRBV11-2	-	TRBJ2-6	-	CASSLWVMRGANVLTF	TGTGCCAGCAGCTTATGGGTAATGCGGGGGGCCAACGTCCTGACTTTC
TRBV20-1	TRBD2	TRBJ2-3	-	CSAPLAVLTDTQYF	TGCAGTGCTCCACTAGCGGTCCTCACAGATACGCAGTATTTT
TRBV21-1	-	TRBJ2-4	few	CASSKVKPSPREQYF	TGTGCCAGCAGCAAAGTCAAACCATCCCCGCGGGAGCAGTACTTC
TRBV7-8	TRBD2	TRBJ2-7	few	CASSLKFAGGQYNEQYF	TGTGCCAGCAGCTTAAAGTTTGCGGGGGGCCAATACAATGAGCAGTACTTC
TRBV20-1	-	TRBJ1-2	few	CSASTSYGYTF	TGCAGTGCATCAACCTCCTATGGCTACACCTTC
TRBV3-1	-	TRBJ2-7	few	CASSQVSRDGAYEQYF	TGTGCCAGCAGCCAAGTTTCCCGGGACGGAGCCTACGAGCAGTACTTC
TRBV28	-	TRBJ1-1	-	CASSLYRPGRTEAFF	TGTGCCAGCAGTTTATATAGACCAGGGCGCACTGAAGCTTTCTTT
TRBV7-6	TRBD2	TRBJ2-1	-	CASSSQTSGSEQFF	TGTGCCAGCAGCTCCCAGACTAGCGGGAGTGAGCAGTTCTTC
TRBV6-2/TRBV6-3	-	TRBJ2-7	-	CASSLGGGILYNEQYF	TGTGCCAGCAGCCTAGGGGGGGGGATCCTTTACAATGAGCAGTACTTC
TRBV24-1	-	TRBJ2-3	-	CATSSTGPSTDTQYF	TGTGCCACCAGTTCGACAGGACCGAGCACAGATACGCAGTATTTT
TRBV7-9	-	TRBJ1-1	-	CASSPYAGTEAFF	TGTGCCAGCAGCCCTTACGCAGGCACTGAAGCTTTCTTT
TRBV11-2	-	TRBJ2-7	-	CASRSSRGSYEQYF	TGTGCCAGCCGCTCCAGCCGGGGCTCCTACGAGCAGTACTTC
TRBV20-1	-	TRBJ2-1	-	CSAEGGKSYSEQFF	TGCAGTGCAGAAGGTGGGAAATCCTACAGTGAGCAGTTCTTC
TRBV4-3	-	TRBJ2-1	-	CASSHLPMDEQFF	TGCGCCAGCAGCCATTTACCGATGGATGAGCAGTTCTTC
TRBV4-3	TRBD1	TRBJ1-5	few	CASSQDRTGFNQPQHF	TGCGCCAGCAGCCAAGACCGGACAGGGTTCAATCAGCCCCAGCATTTT
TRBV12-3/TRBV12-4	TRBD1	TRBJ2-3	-	CASSGQGITADTQYF	TGTGCCAGCAGTGGACAGGGAATAACTGCAGATACGCAGTATTTT